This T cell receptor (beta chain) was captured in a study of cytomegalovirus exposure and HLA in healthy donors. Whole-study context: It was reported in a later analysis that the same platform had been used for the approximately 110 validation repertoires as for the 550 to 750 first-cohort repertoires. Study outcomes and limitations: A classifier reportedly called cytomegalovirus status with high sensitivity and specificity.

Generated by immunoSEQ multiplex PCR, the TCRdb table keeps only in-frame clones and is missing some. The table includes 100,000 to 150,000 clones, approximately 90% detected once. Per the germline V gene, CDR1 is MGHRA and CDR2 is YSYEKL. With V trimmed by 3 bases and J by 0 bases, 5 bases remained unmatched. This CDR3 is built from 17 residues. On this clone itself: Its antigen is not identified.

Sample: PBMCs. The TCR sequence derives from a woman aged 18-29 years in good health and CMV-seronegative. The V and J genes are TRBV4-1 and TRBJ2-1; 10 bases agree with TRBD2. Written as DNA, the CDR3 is TGCGCCAGCAGCCACGGGACTAGCGCGACCTCCTACAATGAGCAGTTCTTC. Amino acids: CASSHGTSATSYNEQFF.